This record concerns one T cell receptor beta chain sequence. Germline CDR1 and CDR2: MGHRA and YSYEKL. CDR3 size: 14 residues. With 0 bases removed from V and 8 bases from J, the gap between germline ends came to 11 bases. The sample originates from a study of early T cells in non-severe SARS-CoV-2 infection. Unique molecular identifiers were added to individual cDNA molecules. TCRdb processed the 5' RACE reads anew with MiXCR; each CDR3 protein has one entry. The table includes about 97,000 distinct CDR3 sequences, around 13% detected once. The genes are TRBV4-1 and TRBJ2-1; D is perhaps TRBD2 (5 bases). The source material was whole blood. The clonotype was recovered from an adult who was a healthcare worker with PCR-confirmed SARS-CoV-2 infection or an uninfected control (not recorded which). In DNA form, the CDR3 reads TGCGCCAGCAGCCAAGATCCGGGGTGGTATGAGCAGTTCTTC. This sequence encodes CASSQDPGWYEQFF.